The clone carrying this T cell receptor beta chain was counted a few times. Its antigen is currently unknown. With constant-segment primers, 5'RACE yielded cDNA libraries of TCR alpha and TCR beta that carried sample barcodes and UMIs. TCRdb passed the 5' RACE reads through MiXCR, listing each CDR3 protein once. Here the sample spans some 600,000 distinct CDR3 sequences, 17% being singletons. The entry originates in a study of T-cell memory formation after mild COVID-19. About the study: Clusters of TCRs were largely donor specific.

Study outcomes and limitations: Later expanders leaned toward CD4+, whereas clones contracting from day 15 to 85 were balanced CD4/CD8.

Germline values: CDR1 MNHEY, CDR2 SMNVEV (reference sequence). This CDR3 has 14 residues. V was clipped by 6 bases and J by 12 bases, with 21 bases between them. This chain uses TRBV27 with TRBJ2-1; TRBD2 might be the D (5 bases). The sequenced sample was PBMCs or a T cell subset sorted from them (not recorded which). The TCR sequence derives from an adult woman who had mild COVID-19 (a few samples of this study predate the infection). Cell type and time point are not known. CDR3 nucleotide sequence: TGTGCCAGCAGCCCCCTAGGGTCGTTAGGGAGGCAGTTCTTC. Translating gives CASSPLGSLGRQFF.